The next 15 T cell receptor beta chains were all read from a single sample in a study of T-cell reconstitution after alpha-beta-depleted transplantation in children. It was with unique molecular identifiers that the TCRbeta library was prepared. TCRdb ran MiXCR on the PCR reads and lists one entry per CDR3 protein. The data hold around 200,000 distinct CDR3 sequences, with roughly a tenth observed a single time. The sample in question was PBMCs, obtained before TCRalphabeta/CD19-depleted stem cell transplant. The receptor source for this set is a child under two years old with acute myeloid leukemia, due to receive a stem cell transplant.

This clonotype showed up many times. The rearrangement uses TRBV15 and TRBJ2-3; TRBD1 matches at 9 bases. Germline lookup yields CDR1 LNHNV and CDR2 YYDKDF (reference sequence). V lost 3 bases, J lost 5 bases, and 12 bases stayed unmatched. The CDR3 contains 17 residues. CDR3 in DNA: TGTGCCACCAGCAGTTGGGGGACTGCGGGACAGGGAGATACGCAGTATTTT. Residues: CATSSWGTAGQGDTQYF.

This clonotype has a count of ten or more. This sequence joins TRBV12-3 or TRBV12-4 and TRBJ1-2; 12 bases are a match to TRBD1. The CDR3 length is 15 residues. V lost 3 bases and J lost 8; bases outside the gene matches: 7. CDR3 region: CASSFGTGGISGYTF. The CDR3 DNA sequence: TGTGCCAGCAGTTTCGGGACAGGGGGCATATCGGGCTACACCTTC.

The CDR3 bases are TGTGCCAGCAGTCCCCCTTGGGTCTATGGCTACACCTTC. It is translated as CASSPPWVYGYTF. The J gene is TRBJ1-2, the V gene TRBV12-3 or TRBV12-4; D remains ambiguous. Trimming stripped 5 bases from V and 4 bases from J, with 11 bases between. The CDR3 extends over 13 amino acids.

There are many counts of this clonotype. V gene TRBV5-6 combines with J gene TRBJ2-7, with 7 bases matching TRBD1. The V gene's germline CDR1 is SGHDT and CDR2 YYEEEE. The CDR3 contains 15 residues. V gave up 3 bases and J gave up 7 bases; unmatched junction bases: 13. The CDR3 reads CASSSPGTDLMEQYF. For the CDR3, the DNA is TGTGCCAGCAGCTCCCCCGGGACAGACCTTATGGAGCAGTACTTC.

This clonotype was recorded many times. CDR3 amino acids: CASSSGLVYEQYF. For the CDR3, the DNA is TGTGCCAGCAGCTCGGGACTAGTGTACGAGCAGTACTTC. This rearrangement joins TRBV11-1 to TRBJ2-7; 8 bases align to TRBD2. CDR1 is SGHAT and CDR2 is FQDESV in the germline V gene (reference sequence). CDR3 length: 13 amino acids. With 4 bases clipped from V and 4 bases from J, the junction kept 3 bases outside the gene matches. Full variable domain (rest looked up from reference TRBV11-1 and TRBJ2-7): EAEVAQSPRYKITEKSQAVAFWCDPISGHATLYWYRQILGQGPELLVQFQDESVVDDSQLPKDRFSAERLKGVDSTLKIQPAELGDSAMYLCASSSGLVYEQYFGPGTRLTVT.

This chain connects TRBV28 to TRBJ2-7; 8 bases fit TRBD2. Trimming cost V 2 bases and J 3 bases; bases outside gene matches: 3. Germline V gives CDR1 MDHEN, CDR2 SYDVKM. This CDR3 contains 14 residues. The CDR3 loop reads CASSLLAGLYEQYF. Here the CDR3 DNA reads TGTGCCAGCAGTTTACTAGCGGGCCTCTACGAGCAGTACTTC.

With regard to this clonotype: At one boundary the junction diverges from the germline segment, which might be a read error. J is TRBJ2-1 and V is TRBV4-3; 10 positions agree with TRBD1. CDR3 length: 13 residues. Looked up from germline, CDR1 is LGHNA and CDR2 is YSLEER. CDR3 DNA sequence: TGCGCCGGCAGCCAGGACAGGGGGAATGAGCAGTTCTTC. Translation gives CAGSQDRGNEQFF.

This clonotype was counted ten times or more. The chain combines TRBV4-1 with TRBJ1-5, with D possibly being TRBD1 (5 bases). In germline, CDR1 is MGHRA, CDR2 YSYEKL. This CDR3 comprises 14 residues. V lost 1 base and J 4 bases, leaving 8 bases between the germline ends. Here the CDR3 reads CASSQVGVNQPQHF. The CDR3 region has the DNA TGCGCCAGCAGCCAAGTAGGGGTAAATCAGCCCCAGCATTTT.

The CDR3 sequence is CASSTSRQGISNTGELFF. The CDR3 DNA reads as TGCGCCAGCAGCACGTCCCGACAGGGAATTTCGAACACCGGGGAGCTGTTTTTT. J is TRBJ2-2 and V is TRBV5-1; 7 bases map to TRBD1. CDR3 size: 18 residues. V shed 4 bases, J shed 0 bases, and the junction held 12 bases outside the gene matches. Germline CDR1 SGHRS, CDR2 YFSETQ.

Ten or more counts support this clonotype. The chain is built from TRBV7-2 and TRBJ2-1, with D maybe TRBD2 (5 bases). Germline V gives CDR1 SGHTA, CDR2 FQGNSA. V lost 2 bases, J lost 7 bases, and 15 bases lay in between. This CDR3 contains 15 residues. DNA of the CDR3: TGTGCCAGCAGCTTATTCAGGAGTACGGGGAATGAGCAGTTCTTC. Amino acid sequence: CASSLFRSTGNEQFF.

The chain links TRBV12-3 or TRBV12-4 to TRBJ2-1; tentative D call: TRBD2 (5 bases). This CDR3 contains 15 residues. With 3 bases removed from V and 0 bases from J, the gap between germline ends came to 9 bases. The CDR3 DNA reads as TGTGCCAGCAGTTTGTGGGAGAGCTCCTACAATGAGCAGTTCTTC. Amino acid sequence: CASSLWESSYNEQFF.

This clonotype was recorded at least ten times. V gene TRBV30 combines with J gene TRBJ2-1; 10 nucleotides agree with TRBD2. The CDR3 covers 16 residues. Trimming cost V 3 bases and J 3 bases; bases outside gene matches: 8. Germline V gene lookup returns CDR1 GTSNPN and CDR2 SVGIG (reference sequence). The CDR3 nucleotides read TGTGCCTGGAGCGTTCCCAGCGGGGGGGACTACAATGAGCAGTTCTTC. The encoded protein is CAWSVPSGGDYNEQFF. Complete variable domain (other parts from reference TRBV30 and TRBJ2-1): SQTIHQWPATLVQPVGSPLSLECTVEGTSNPNLYWYRQAAGRGLQLLFYSVGIGQISSEVPQNLSASRPQDRQFILSSKKLLLSDSGFYLCAWSVPSGGDYNEQFFGPGTRLTVL.

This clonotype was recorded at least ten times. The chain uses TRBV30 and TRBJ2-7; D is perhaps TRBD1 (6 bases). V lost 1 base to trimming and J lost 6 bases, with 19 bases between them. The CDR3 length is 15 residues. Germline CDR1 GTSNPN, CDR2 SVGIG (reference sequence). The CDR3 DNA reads TGTGCCTGGAGTGCTTTATCTAAACAGGGTCGCGAGCAGTACTTC. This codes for CAWSALSKQGREQYF.

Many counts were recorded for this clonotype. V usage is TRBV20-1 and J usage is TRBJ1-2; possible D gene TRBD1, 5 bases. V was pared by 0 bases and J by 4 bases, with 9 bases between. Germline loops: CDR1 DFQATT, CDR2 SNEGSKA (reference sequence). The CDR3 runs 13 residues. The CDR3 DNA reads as TGCAGTGCTAGAGATCAGGGAACCTATGGCTACACCTTC. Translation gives CSARDQGTYGYTF.

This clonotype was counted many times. In nucleotides, the CDR3 is TGTGCCATCAGTAAACAGGCGGAAAACACTGAAGCTTTCTTT. Encoded protein: CAISKQAENTEAFF. The chain recombines TRBV10-3 with TRBJ1-1, with D possibly being TRBD1 (5 bases). The CDR3 spans 14 residues. CDR1 is ENHRY and CDR2 is SYGVKD in the germline V gene. V lost 5 bases and J 2 bases, leaving 12 bases between the germline ends.